This entry features one T cell receptor beta chain sequence. Its antigen is undetermined. The ends lost 6 bases at V and 6 bases at J; junction bases unmatched: 13. There are 15 residues in the CDR3. Germline-derived CDR1 and CDR2 are SNHLY and FYNNEI. The data were obtained in a study of blood T cells in healthy people across ages. General study results and limits: Relative to aged donors, long-lived donors carried more naive CD4+ cells and displayed higher diversity. Researchers judged that diversity estimates from one million T cells fell short of true values.

Each sample yielded at least 5.5 micrograms of PBMC total RNA. For the second PCR, which ran for 7 to 11 cycles, a sample-barcoded 5' primer and a J-beta primer mix were used. Each CDR3 protein gets one entry after TCRdb re-called the 5' RACE reads with MiXCR. The repertoire holds around 780,000 distinct CDR3 sequences, with 20% to 30% as singletons. The sample also formed part of further work on T cells of mothers and their children. That work contributes: Sequencing returned over 9 million TCR beta CDR3 reads per mother and 2.5 million to 3 million per child.

The chain joins TRBV2 to TRBJ2-7; 8 bases are a match to TRBD1. Sequenced material: blood. The receptor was isolated from a boy younger than 18 in good health. The CDR3 sequence is CASRVQTGEMLEQYF. The CDR3 bases are TGTGCCAGCAGGGTACAGACAGGGGAGATGCTCGAGCAGTACTTC. Together with reference TRBV2 and TRBJ2-7, the CDR3 gives the full variable domain: EPEVTQTPSHQVTQMGQEVILRCVPISNHLYFYWYRQILGQKVEFLVSFYNNEISEKSEIFDDQFSVERPDGSNFTLKIRSTKLEDSAMYFCASRVQTGEMLEQYFGPGTRLTVT.